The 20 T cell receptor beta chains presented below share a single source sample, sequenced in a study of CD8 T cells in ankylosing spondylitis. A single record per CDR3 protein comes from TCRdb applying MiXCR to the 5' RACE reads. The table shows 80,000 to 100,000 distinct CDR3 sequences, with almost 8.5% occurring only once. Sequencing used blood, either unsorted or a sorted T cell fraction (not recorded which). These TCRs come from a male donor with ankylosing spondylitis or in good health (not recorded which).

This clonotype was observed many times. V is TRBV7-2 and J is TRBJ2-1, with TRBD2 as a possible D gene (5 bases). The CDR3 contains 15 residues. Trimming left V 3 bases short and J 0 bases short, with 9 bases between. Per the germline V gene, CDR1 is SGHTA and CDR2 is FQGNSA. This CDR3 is CASSFQGSSYNEQFF. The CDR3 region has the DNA TGTGCCAGCAGCTTTCAAGGGAGCTCCTACAATGAGCAGTTCTTC.

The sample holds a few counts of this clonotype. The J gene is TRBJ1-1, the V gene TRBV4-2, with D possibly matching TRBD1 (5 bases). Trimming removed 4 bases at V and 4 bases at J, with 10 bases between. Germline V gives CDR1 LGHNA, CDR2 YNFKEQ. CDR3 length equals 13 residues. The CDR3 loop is CASSLPGRTEAFF. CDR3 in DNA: TGTGCCAGCAGCCTCCCGGGGCGCACTGAAGCTTTCTTT.

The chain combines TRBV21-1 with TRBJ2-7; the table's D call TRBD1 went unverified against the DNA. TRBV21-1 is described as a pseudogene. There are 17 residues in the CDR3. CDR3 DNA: TGTGCCAGCAGCGAAAGCCTTGCGGGAGACAGGGATTCGAAGCAGTACTTC. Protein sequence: CASSESLAGDRDSKQYF.

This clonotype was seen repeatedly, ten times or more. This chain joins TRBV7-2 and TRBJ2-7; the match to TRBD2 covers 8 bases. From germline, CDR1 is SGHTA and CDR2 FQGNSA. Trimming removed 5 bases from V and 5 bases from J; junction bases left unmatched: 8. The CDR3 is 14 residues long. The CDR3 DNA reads TGTGCCAGCAGCCCGAGCGGGAGCCTTCACGAGCAGTACTTC. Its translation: CASSPSGSLHEQYF.

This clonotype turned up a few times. The CDR3: CASSLGYEGGWYNEQFF. CDR3 DNA: TGTGCCAGCAGCTTAGGATACGAGGGAGGGTGGTACAATGAGCAGTTCTTC. The rearrangement uses TRBV11-2 and TRBJ2-1; 7 nucleotides align to TRBD2. The V gene end was trimmed by 1 base and the J gene end by 4 bases; junction bases not matched to a gene: 10. Germline V gene data show CDR1 as SGHAT and CDR2 as FQNNGV. This CDR3 contains 17 residues.

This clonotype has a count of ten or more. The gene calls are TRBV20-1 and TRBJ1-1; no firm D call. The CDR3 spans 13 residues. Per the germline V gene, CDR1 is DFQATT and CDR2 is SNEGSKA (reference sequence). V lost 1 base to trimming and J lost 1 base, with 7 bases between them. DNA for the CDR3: TGCAGTGCTAGAGTGAATGGGAACACTGAAGCTTTCTTT. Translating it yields CSARVNGNTEAFF.

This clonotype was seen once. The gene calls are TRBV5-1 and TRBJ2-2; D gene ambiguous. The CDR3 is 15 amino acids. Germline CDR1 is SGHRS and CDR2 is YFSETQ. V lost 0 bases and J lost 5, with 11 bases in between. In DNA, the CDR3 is TGCGCCAGCAGCTTGGGCCCGCAGGTGACCGGGGAGCTGTTTTTT. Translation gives CASSLGPQVTGELFF. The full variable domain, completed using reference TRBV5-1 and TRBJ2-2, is KAGVTQTPRYLIKTRGQQVTLSCSPISGHRSVSWYQQTPGQGLQFLFEYFSETQRNKGNFPGRFSGRQFSNSRSEMNVSTLELGDSALYLCASSLGPQVTGELFFGEGSRLTVL.

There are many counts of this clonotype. The CDR3 DNA is TGCAGGCTGGACAGGGCCAACACTGAAGCTTTCTTT. Amino acid sequence: CRLDRANTEAFF. This sequence joins TRBV20-1 and TRBJ1-1; 8 nucleotides line up with TRBD1. The CDR3 is 12 amino acids. The germline CDR1 and CDR2 sequences are DFQATT and SNEGSKA (reference sequence).

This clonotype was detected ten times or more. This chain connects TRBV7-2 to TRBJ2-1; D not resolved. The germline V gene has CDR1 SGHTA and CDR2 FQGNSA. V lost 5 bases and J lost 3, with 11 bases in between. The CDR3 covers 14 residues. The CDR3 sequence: CASSQKNYYNEQFF. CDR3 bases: TGTGCCAGCAGCCAGAAAAATTACTACAATGAGCAGTTCTTC.

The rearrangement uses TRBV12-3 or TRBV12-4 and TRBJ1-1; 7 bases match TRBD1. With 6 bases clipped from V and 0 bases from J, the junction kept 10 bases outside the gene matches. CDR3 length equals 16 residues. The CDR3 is CASRRQGTIMNTEAFF. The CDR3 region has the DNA TGTGCCAGCAGACGACAGGGTACCATCATGAACACTGAAGCTTTCTTT.

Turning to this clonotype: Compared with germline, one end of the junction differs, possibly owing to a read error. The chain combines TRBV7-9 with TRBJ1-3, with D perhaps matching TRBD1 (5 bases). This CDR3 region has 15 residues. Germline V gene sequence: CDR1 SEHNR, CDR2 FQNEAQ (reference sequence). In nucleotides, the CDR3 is TGTGCCAGCAGCTCCAGGGTCCGCTCTGGAAACAACATATATTTT. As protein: CASSSRVRSGNNIYF.

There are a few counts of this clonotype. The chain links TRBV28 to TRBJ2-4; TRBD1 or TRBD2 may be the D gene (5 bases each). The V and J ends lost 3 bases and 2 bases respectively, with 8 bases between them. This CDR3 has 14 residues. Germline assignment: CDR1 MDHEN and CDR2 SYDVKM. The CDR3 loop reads CASSFGGTKNIQYF. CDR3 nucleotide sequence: TGTGCCAGCAGTTTTGGGGGAACCAAAAACATTCAGTACTTC.

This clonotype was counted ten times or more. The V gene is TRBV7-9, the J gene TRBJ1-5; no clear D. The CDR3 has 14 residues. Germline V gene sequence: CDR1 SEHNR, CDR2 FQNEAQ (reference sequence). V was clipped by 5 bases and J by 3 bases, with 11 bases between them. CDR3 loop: CASSPRGLNQPQHF. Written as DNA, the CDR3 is TGTGCCAGCAGCCCCAGAGGGCTCAATCAGCCCCAGCATTTT. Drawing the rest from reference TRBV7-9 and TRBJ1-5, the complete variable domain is DTGVSQNPRHKITKRGQNVTFRCDPISEHNRLYWYRQTLGQGPEFLTYFQNEAQLEKSRLLSDRFSAERPKGSFSTLEIQRTEQGDSAMYLCASSPRGLNQPQHFGDGTRLSIL.

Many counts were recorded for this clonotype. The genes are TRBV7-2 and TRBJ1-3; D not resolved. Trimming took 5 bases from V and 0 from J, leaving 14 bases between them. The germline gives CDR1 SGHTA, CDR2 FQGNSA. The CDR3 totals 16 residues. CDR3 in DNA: TGTGCCAGCAGCCCCCAGGCGCGGTTCTCTGGAAACACCATATATTTT. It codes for CASSPQARFSGNTIYF.

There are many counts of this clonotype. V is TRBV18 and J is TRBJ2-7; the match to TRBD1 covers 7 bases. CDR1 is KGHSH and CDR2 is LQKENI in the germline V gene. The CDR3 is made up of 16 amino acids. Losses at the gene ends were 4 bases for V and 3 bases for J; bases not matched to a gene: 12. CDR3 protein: CASSLSTGTEIYEQYF. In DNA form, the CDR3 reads TGTGCCAGCTCACTCTCTACCGGGACAGAAATCTACGAGCAGTACTTC.

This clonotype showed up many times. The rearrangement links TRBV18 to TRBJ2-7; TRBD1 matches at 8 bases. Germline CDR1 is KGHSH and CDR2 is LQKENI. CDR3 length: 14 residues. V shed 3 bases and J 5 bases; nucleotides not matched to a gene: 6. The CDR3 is CASSPQTGVNEQYF. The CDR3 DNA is TGTGCCAGCTCACCGCAGACAGGGGTGAACGAGCAGTACTTC.

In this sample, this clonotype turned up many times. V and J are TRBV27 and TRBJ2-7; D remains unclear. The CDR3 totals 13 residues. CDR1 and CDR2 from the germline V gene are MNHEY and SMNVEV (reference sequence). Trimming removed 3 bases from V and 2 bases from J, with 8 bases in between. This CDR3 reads CASSFSRTYEQYF. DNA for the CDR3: TGTGCCAGCAGTTTTAGCCGTACCTACGAGCAGTACTTC.

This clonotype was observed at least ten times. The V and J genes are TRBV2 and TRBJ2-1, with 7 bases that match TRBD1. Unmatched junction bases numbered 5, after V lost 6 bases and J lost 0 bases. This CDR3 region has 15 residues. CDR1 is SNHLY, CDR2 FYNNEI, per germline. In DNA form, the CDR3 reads TGTGCCAGCAGATCGACAGGGTTCTCCTACAATGAGCAGTTCTTC. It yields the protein CASRSTGFSYNEQFF.

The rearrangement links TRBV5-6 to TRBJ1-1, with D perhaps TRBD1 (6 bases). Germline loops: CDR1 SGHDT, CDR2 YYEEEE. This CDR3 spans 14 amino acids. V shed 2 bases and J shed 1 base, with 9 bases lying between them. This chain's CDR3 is CASSFARGNTEAFF. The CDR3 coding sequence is TGTGCCAGCAGCTTTGCCAGGGGGAACACTGAAGCTTTCTTT.

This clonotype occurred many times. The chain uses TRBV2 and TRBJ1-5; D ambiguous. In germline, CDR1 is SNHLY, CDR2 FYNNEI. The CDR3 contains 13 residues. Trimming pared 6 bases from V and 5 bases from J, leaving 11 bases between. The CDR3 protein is CASSPLEDQPQHF. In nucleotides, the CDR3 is TGTGCCAGCAGCCCACTAGAGGATCAGCCCCAGCATTTT.